The clone carrying this TCR beta chain has ten or more counts. Its antigen remains unknown. Time point specified: newly diagnosed GD, antithyroid drugs for less than 3 months. From PBMCs, RNA was extracted and then used to make the TCR library. The sample is drawn from a study of regulatory T cells in long-lasting Graves disease. Study overall: Antithyroid drug exposure in newly diagnosed Graves' patients had lasted under 3 months. The study, taken as a whole, reports: The study found persistent patients shared more public clonotypes (2,741) than new patients (around 1,000).

Through Arm-PCR of CDR3 regions and iRepertoire HTBI primers, TCR beta libraries were built. In the original workflow: Sequenced samples collectively carried under 75 TRBV and 14 TRBJ segments. Via MiXCR, TCRdb re-called the multiplex PCR reads, giving one row per CDR3 protein. TCRdb's processing, not the authors' own work, is the source of the V and J calls. Of 560,000 or so distinct CDR3 sequences listed, about 16% are singletons. These data are also associated with another study on T cells in Graves' hyperthyroidism and ophthalmopathy.

The sample here was peripheral blood mononuclear cells (PBMCs), taken at new diagnosis, from a patient treated with antithyroid drugs. The sequence came from a man aged 18-30 years with Graves disease.

CDR3 amino acids: CASSPQLAGPILTDTQYF. DNA for the CDR3: TGTGCCAGCAGCCCCCAACTAGCGGGACCCATACTCACAGATACGCAGTATTTT. V gene TRBV12-3 or TRBV12-4 combines with J gene TRBJ2-3; 10 nucleotides match TRBD2. This CDR3 has 18 residues. After removal of 6 bases from V and 2 bases from J, the junction contained 14 bases not matched to a gene.